A single sample gave rise to the 21 T cell receptor beta chains below, sequenced in a study of cytomegalovirus exposure and HLA in healthy donors. The PCR contained 60 Vbeta and 13 Jbeta primers. Produced via immunoSEQ multiplex PCR; TCRdb's table is partial and in-frame only. The sample contains about 120,000 clones, around 64% of which appear only once. The sequenced sample was PBMCs. The source is a woman aged 25 to 39 in good health and CMV-seronegative.

This clone was detected once. The gene calls are TRBV27 and TRBJ2-6; the D is unclear. V was clipped by 10 bases and J by 0 bases, with 4 bases between them. The germline CDR1 and CDR2 sequences are MNHEY and SMNVEV (reference sequence). CDR3 size: 12 residues. Here the CDR3 DNA reads TGTGCCACCGGCTCTGGGGCCAACGTCCTGACTTTC. It is translated as CATGSGANVLTF. Full variable domain (rest looked up from reference TRBV27 and TRBJ2-6): EAQVTQNPRYLITVTGKKLTVTCSQNMNHEYMSWYRQDPGLGLRQIYYSMNVEVTDKGDVPEGYKVSRKEKRNFPLILESPSPNQTSLYFCATGSGANVLTFGAGSRLTVL.

The J gene is TRBJ1-2, the V gene TRBV4-3; 9 bases map to TRBD1. CDR3 length equals 15 residues. The germline CDR1 and CDR2 sequences are LGHNA and YSLEER. J gave up 4 bases and V 2 bases, and 5 bases lay outside the gene matches. Here the CDR3 reads CASSQTTGGGYGYTF. CDR3 bases: TGCGCCAGCAGCCAAACTACAGGGGGCGGCTATGGCTACACCTTC.

The chain carries TRBV4-1 and TRBJ2-7; no clear D gene. The ends were cut back, 6 bases at V and 0 bases at J, with 9 bases in the middle. Per the germline V gene, CDR1 is MGHRA and CDR2 is YSYEKL. The CDR3 is 13 residues long. The CDR3 loop is CASSIPFSYEQYF. In nucleotides, the CDR3 is TGCGCCAGCAGTATTCCCTTCTCCTACGAGCAGTACTTC.

The chain carries TRBV7-8 and TRBJ1-4; 7 nucleotides match TRBD1. Per the germline V gene, CDR1 is SGHVS and CDR2 is FQNEAQ. Trimming took 5 bases from V and 4 from J; bases not matched to a gene: 7. The CDR3 is 15 residues long. CDR3 bases: TGTGCCAGCAGCCCCCGGGACAGTAGTAATGAAAAACTGTTTTTT. Translating it yields CASSPRDSSNEKLFF.

This rearrangement joins TRBV6-5 to TRBJ1-1; no definite D call. This CDR3 region has 14 residues. CDR1 and CDR2 (germline): MNHEY, SVGAGI. V dropped 6 bases and J dropped 0 bases, with 11 bases sitting between them. CDR3 sequence: CASRETVMNTEAFF. The CDR3 DNA sequence: TGTGCCAGCAGGGAGACCGTTATGAACACTGAAGCTTTCTTT.

The chain recombines TRBV6-6 with TRBJ2-7, with D possibly being TRBD1 (5 bases). Germline V CDR1 and CDR2: MNHNY, SVGAGI (reference sequence). The V end was cut by 7 bases, the J end by 3 bases, with 10 bases between. The CDR3 contains 12 residues. The CDR3 loop reads CASTDTHYEQYF. CDR3 nucleotide sequence: TGTGCCAGCACGGACACCCACTACGAGCAGTACTTC.

The chain recombines TRBV7-9 with TRBJ1-1; the D is unclear. Trimming removed 6 bases at V and 6 bases at J, with 8 bases between. This CDR3 has 11 amino acids. The germline CDR1 and CDR2 sequences are SEHNR and FQNEAQ (reference sequence). The DNA of the CDR3 is TGTGCCAGCAGTTCGGTGGCTGAAGCTTTCTTT. It translates to CASSSVAEAFF.

This chain connects TRBV27 to TRBJ2-7; 9 bases are shared with TRBD1. Germline V gene sequence: CDR1 MNHEY, CDR2 SMNVEV (reference sequence). The CDR3 totals 13 residues. V was clipped by 8 bases and J by 5 bases; unmatched bases: 7. This chain's CDR3 is CASRTGAMNEQYF. CDR3 in DNA: TGTGCCAGCCGGACAGGGGCAATGAACGAGCAGTACTTC.

This clone was found a few times. The J gene is TRBJ2-7, the V gene TRBV7-2; TRBD2 agrees at 7 bases. Germline V gene lookup returns CDR1 SGHTA and CDR2 FQGNSA. The CDR3 spans 16 residues. V was clipped by 4 bases and J by 3 bases; unmatched bases: 12. The CDR3 region is CASSSAGGSSGYEQYF. The CDR3 DNA reads TGTGCCAGCAGCTCCGCTGGCGGGAGTAGTGGCTACGAGCAGTACTTC.

This clone was observed once. The gene calls are TRBV28 and TRBJ1-4, with D uncertain. V lost 7 bases and J 0 bases, leaving 6 bases between the germline ends. CDR1 and CDR2 (germline): MDHEN, SYDVKM. The CDR3 spans 13 residues. The chain's CDR3 is CASTETTNEKLFF. The CDR3 nucleotides are TGTGCCAGCACGGAGACAACTAATGAAAAACTGTTTTTT.

This clone was observed a handful of times. The chain employs TRBV9 and TRBJ2-3; possibly TRBD2 for D (5 bases). Germline values: CDR1 SGDLS, CDR2 YYNGEE. Trimming pared 4 bases from V and 3 bases from J, leaving 9 bases between. The CDR3 is 13 residues long. The CDR3 sequence: CASSPWRTDTQYF. The DNA of the CDR3 is TGTGCCAGCAGCCCTTGGAGGACAGATACGCAGTATTTT. Full variable domain (missing parts from reference TRBV9 and TRBJ2-3): DSGVTQTPKHLITATGQRVTLRCSPRSGDLSVYWYQQSLDQGLQFLIQYYNGEERAKGNILERFSAQQFPDLHSELNLSSLELGDSALYFCASSPWRTDTQYFGPGTRLTVL.

This clone appeared a single time. V usage is TRBV11-2 and J usage is TRBJ2-3; TRBD2 matches at 7 bases. Germline trimming cut 5 bases from V and 0 bases from J; bases unmatched to any gene: 8. Germline CDR1 and CDR2: SGHAT and FQNNGV. This CDR3 is built from 16 residues. This chain's CDR3 is CASSRRERLSTDTQYF. As DNA, the CDR3 is TGTGCCAGCAGCAGGCGGGAGCGGTTGAGCACAGATACGCAGTATTTT.

This rearrangement joins TRBV29-1 to TRBJ2-7; D is possibly TRBD2 (6 bases). The V end lost 1 base, the J end lost 4 bases, and 14 bases lay between the germline ends. The CDR3 is made up of 14 amino acids. The germline CDR1 and CDR2 sequences are SQVTM and ANQGSEA. The CDR3 is CSVEALRGKYEQYF. The CDR3 DNA is TGCAGCGTTGAAGCTCTCCGCGGGAAATACGAGCAGTACTTC.

The chain carries TRBV5-4 and TRBJ1-1; 7 nucleotides line up with TRBD1. This CDR3 has 15 residues. CDR1 SGHNT and CDR2 YYREEE come from the germline V gene (reference sequence). The trim removed 0 bases at V and 1 base at J, leaving 3 bases unmatched. The CDR3 nucleotides are TGTGCCAGCAGCTTGGCGAACAGGGGGAACACTGAAGCTTTCTTT. The encoded protein is CASSLANRGNTEAFF.

The chain joins TRBV5-1 to TRBJ1-2; 8 bases match TRBD1. The CDR3 covers 13 residues. Germline V gives CDR1 SGHRS, CDR2 YFSETQ. The trim removed 3 bases at V and 6 bases at J, leaving 4 bases unmatched. The CDR3 here is CASSSTGEDGYTF. The DNA for the CDR3 is TGCGCCAGCAGCTCGACAGGGGAGGATGGCTACACCTTC. The full variable domain, completed using reference TRBV5-1 and TRBJ1-2, is KAGVTQTPRYLIKTRGQQVTLSCSPISGHRSVSWYQQTPGQGLQFLFEYFSETQRNKGNFPGRFSGRQFSNSRSEMNVSTLELGDSALYLCASSSTGEDGYTFGSGTRLTVV.

This sequence joins TRBV19 and TRBJ1-1, with 9 positions matching TRBD1. This CDR3 has 12 residues. CDR1 and CDR2 from the germline V gene are LNHDA and SQIVND (reference sequence). V gave up 6 bases and J gave up 11 bases; unmatched junction bases: 7. This CDR3 reads CASSTTGGDAFF. The CDR3 DNA follows: TGTGCCAGTAGCACCACAGGGGGCGACGCTTTCTTT. Using reference TRBV19 and TRBJ1-1 for the parts outside the CDR3, the full variable domain is DGGITQSPKYLFRKEGQNVTLSCEQNLNHDAMYWYRQDPGQGLRLIYYSQIVNDFQKGDIAEGYSVSREKKESFPLTVTSAQKNPTAFYLCASSTTGGDAFFGQGTRLTVV.

This clone appeared a single time. The genes are TRBV21-1 and TRBJ2-5; the table assigns TRBD2, which was not confirmed against the DNA. TRBV21-1 is labeled a pseudogene. The CDR3 spans 15 residues. The CDR3 nucleotides are TGTGCCAGCAGCAAAGATTCTAGCGGACAAGAGACCCAGTACTTC. Translation: CASSKDSSGQETQYF.

This clone has more than one count but fewer than ten. V is TRBV5-5 and J is TRBJ1-4; TRBD1 matches 7 bases. CDR1 is SGHKS, CDR2 YYEKEE, per germline (reference sequence). CDR3 length: 15 residues. The V segment lost 4 bases and the J segment 3 bases; nucleotides outside the gene matches: 6. CDR3 loop: CASSHTGESNEKLFF. The CDR3 region has the DNA TGTGCCAGCAGCCATACAGGGGAATCTAATGAAAAACTGTTTTTT.

In its sample, this clone was seen a few times. This rearrangement joins TRBV6-1 to TRBJ2-6, with D unresolved. The CDR3 loop spans 15 amino acids. The germline V gene has CDR1 MNHNS and CDR2 SASEGT. Trimming pared 6 bases from V and 0 bases from J, leaving 9 bases between. The CDR3 DNA sequence: TGTGCCAGCAGAGAAACACCCTCTGGGGCCAACGTCCTGACTTTC. Protein: CASRETPSGANVLTF.

The chain combines TRBV7-2 with TRBJ2-7; 10 bases fit TRBD1. There are 14 residues in the CDR3. CDR1 and CDR2 from the germline V gene are SGHTA and FQGNSA. After removal of 4 bases from V and 4 bases from J, the junction contained 4 bases not matched to a gene. The CDR3 spells CASSSGTGVYEQYF. The CDR3 region has the DNA TGTGCCAGCAGCTCGGGGACAGGGGTGTACGAGCAGTACTTC.

The chain employs TRBV6-1 and TRBJ1-3, with TRBD1 matching over 8 bases. The CDR3 spans 14 residues. The germline V gene encodes CDR1 MNHNS and CDR2 SASEGT. J was trimmed by 2 bases and V by 5 bases; bases with no gene match: 2. The CDR3, as DNA: TGTGCCAGCAGTACGACAGGGGCTGGAAACACCATATATTTT. Translating gives CASSTTGAGNTIYF.